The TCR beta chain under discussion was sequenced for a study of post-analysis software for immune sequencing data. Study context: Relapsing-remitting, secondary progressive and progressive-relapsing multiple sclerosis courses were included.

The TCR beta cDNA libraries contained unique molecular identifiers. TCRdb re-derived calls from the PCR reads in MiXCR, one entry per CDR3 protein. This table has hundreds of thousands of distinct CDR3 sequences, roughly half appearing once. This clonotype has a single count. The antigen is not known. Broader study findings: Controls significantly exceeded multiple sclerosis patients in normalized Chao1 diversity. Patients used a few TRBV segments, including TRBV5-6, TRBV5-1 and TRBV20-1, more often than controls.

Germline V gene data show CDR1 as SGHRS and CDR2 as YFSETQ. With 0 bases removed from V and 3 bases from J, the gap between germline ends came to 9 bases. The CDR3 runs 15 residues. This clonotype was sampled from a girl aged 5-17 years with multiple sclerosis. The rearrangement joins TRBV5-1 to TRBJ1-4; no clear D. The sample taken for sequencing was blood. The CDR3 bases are TGCGCCAGCAGCTTGGAACATCTGGCTAATGAAAAACTGTTTTTT. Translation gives CASSLEHLANEKLFF.